The 23 T cell receptor beta chains below were found in one sample sequenced in a study of Graves' ophthalmopathy and Graves' hyperthyroidism. As the template, RNA transcripts were used to amplify TCR beta CDR3 regions. First-round RT-PCR relied on HTBI primers, and a second-round multiplex PCR came next. TCRdb ran MiXCR on the multiplex PCR reads and lists one entry per CDR3 protein. Of 500,000 to 700,000 distinct CDR3 sequences in the sample, under 40% were seen once. The material sequenced was peripheral blood or thyroid tissue (not recorded which). The source of these receptors is an adult man with Graves' hyperthyroidism.

V is TRBV20-1 and J is TRBJ1-5, with 9 bases lining up with TRBD1. This CDR3 has 17 amino acids. The V segment lost 6 bases and the J segment 5 bases; nucleotides outside the gene matches: 17. Germline V gene sequence: CDR1 DFQATT, CDR2 SNEGSKA (reference sequence). The CDR3 region has the DNA TGCAGTGCCAGCAGTTTATCCTGGGACAGGGTGGATCAGCCCCAGCATTTT. It is translated as CSASSLSWDRVDQPQHF.

This clonotype came up a few times. V gene TRBV4-2 combines with J gene TRBJ2-7; D is possibly TRBD1 (5 bases). The CDR3 covers 18 residues. From germline, CDR1 is LGHNA and CDR2 YNFKEQ. V was cut by 0 bases and J by 3 bases, with 21 bases left in between. CDR3 sequence: CASSQEVQGKTLIYEQYF. The DNA of the CDR3 is TGTGCCAGCAGCCAAGAGGTTCAGGGTAAAACATTAATCTACGAGCAGTACTTC.

This clonotype appeared a few times. This chain uses TRBV10-2 with TRBJ2-6; D is perhaps TRBD1 (6 bases). The germline gives CDR1 WSHSY, CDR2 SAAADI. The CDR3 extends over 19 amino acids. Between the trimmed V and J ends, which lost 5 bases and 0 bases, there was a span of 20 bases. DNA for the CDR3: TGCGCCAGCAGTAACACCCACAGGGACCTGGGCTCTGGGGCCAACGTCCTGACTTTC. Its translation is CASSNTHRDLGSGANVLTF.

The chain uses TRBV7-9 and TRBJ2-5, with TRBD2 as a possible D gene (6 bases). CDR3 length equals 15 residues. V lost 4 bases to trimming and J lost 1 base, with 13 bases between them. The germline CDR1 and CDR2 sequences are SEHNR and FQNEAQ (reference sequence). The CDR3 nucleotides read TGTGCCAGCAGCTCCCCTATGGGGGGCCAAGAGACCCAGTACTTC. Amino acids: CASSSPMGGQETQYF.

The chain carries TRBV7-3 and TRBJ2-7, with 9 bases lining up with TRBD1. The CDR3 length is 14 residues. Looked up from germline, CDR1 is SGHTA and CDR2 is FQGTGA. Trimming at V came to 4 bases and at J to 4 bases, leaving 5 bases not matched to a gene. The CDR3 nucleotides read TGTGCCAGCAGCTCTACGACAGGGGGGTACGAGCAGTACTTC. Translated, it gives CASSSTTGGYEQYF.

Worth noting for this clonotype: The junction does not match germline at one end; this may be a read error. The chain is built from TRBV7-9 and TRBJ2-7; maybe TRBD1 (5 bases). This CDR3 contains 13 residues. Germline values: CDR1 SEHNR, CDR2 FQNEAQ (reference sequence). The CDR3 spells CTSSLTRAYEQYF. The CDR3 DNA reads as TGTACCAGCAGTCTCACCAGGGCCTACGAGCAGTACTTC.

The rearrangement joins TRBV5-1 to TRBJ2-7; weak D call: TRBD2 (6 bases). TRBJ2-1 explains the end of the DNA better; the J call may be wrong. Germline-derived CDR1 and CDR2 are SGHRS and YFSETQ. The CDR3 is 13 amino acids. Here the CDR3 DNA reads TGCGCCAGCAGCTTGGTTCGGGGAGGTGAGCAGTTCTTC. The encoded protein is CASSLVRGGEQFF.

This clonotype was observed many times. The V gene is TRBV11-2, the J gene TRBJ1-6, with 7 bases matching TRBD1. CDR3 size: 16 residues. J gave up 5 bases and V 5 bases, and 9 bases lay outside the gene matches. Germline assignment: CDR1 SGHAT and CDR2 FQNNGV. In nucleotides, the CDR3 is TGTGCCAGCAGCCCCTTAGTGACAGGGAATAATTCACCCCTCCACTTT. This gives the protein CASSPLVTGNNSPLHF.

This clonotype was counted at least ten times. J is TRBJ1-5 and V is TRBV2; a possible D gene is TRBD1 (5 bases). CDR1 and CDR2 (germline): SNHLY, FYNNEI. CDR3 length: 16 residues. V lost 2 bases and J lost 2, with 13 bases in between. CDR3 coding DNA: TGTGCCAGCAGTGAATGGGGGGGTGGAGGCAATCAGCCCCAGCATTTT. Residues: CASSEWGGGGNQPQHF.

This clonotype was recorded many times. The rearrangement uses TRBV24-1 and TRBJ1-2; TRBD1 matches 8 bases. There are 14 residues in the CDR3. V dropped 2 bases and J dropped 14; count of bases not matched to a gene: 12. The germline gives CDR1 KGHDR, CDR2 SFDVKD. CDR3 amino acids: CATSDSRDRRPRTF. CDR3 nucleotide sequence: TGTGCCACCAGTGATTCTCGGGACAGGCGCCCCCGGACCTTC.

The chain carries TRBV19 and TRBJ1-5, with TRBD1 matching 11 bases. Trimming cost V 6 bases and J 6 bases; bases outside gene matches: 10. CDR3 length: 16 amino acids. Germline loops: CDR1 LNHDA, CDR2 SQIVND (reference sequence). The CDR3 here is CASRRVGQGASQPQHF. Here the CDR3 DNA reads TGTGCCAGTAGGCGAGTCGGACAGGGGGCGAGTCAGCCCCAGCATTTT. Using reference TRBV19 and TRBJ1-5 for the parts outside the CDR3, the full variable domain is DGGITQSPKYLFRKEGQNVTLSCEQNLNHDAMYWYRQDPGQGLRLIYYSQIVNDFQKGDIAEGYSVSREKKESFPLTVTSAQKNPTAFYLCASRRVGQGASQPQHFGDGTRLSIL.

The chain carries TRBV29-1 and TRBJ1-6, with a tentative D call TRBD1 (5 bases). This CDR3 has 13 amino acids. Germline assignment: CDR1 SQVTM and CDR2 ANQGSEA. V lost 8 bases and J 6 bases, leaving 14 bases between the germline ends. CDR3 bases: TGCAGCCGGACGGGGGTCCCTAATTCACCCCTCCACTTT. As protein: CSRTGVPNSPLHF.

V gene TRBV4-2 combines with J gene TRBJ2-2; 10 nucleotides line up with TRBD2. V trimming: 0 bases; J trimming: 0 bases; junction bases outside the gene matches: 10. In germline, CDR1 is LGHNA, CDR2 YNFKEQ. CDR3 length: 20 amino acids. Here the CDR3 reads CASSQDRRLAGASNTGELFF. The CDR3 DNA follows: TGTGCCAGCAGCCAAGATAGGAGGCTAGCGGGGGCCTCGAACACCGGGGAGCTGTTTTTT.

This clonotype was seen ten or more times. The chain uses TRBV2 and TRBJ1-5; no clear D. The germline gives CDR1 SNHLY, CDR2 FYNNEI. The length of the CDR3 is 15 residues. Trimming pared 3 bases from V and 0 bases from J, leaving 9 bases between. In DNA form, the CDR3 reads TGTGCCAGCAGTGATGTGGGGTATAGCAATCAGCCCCAGCATTTT. Translating it yields CASSDVGYSNQPQHF. Supplemented by reference TRBV2 and TRBJ1-5, the full variable domain reads EPEVTQTPSHQVTQMGQEVILRCVPISNHLYFYWYRQILGQKVEFLVSFYNNEISEKSEIFDDQFSVERPDGSNFTLKIRSTKLEDSAMYFCASSDVGYSNQPQHFGDGTRLSIL.

The chain has TRBV20-1 and TRBJ1-6; weak D call: TRBD1 (5 bases). The CDR3 is 17 residues long. Germline V gene data show CDR1 as DFQATT and CDR2 as SNEGSKA (reference sequence). V gave up 0 bases and J gave up 10 bases, with 22 bases separating them. DNA for the CDR3: TGCAGTGCTAGAGATCCTGGGGCAGGCTCCCGGGAGTCACCCCTCCACTTT. Encoded protein: CSARDPGAGSRESPLHF.

The V and J genes are TRBV5-1 and TRBJ2-3; D is unresolved. Trimming took 4 bases from V and 0 from J, leaving 12 bases between them. The germline CDR1 and CDR2 sequences are SGHRS and YFSETQ. The CDR3 is made up of 15 amino acids. In nucleotides, the CDR3 is TGCGCCAGCAGCACGCAACCTACTAGCACAGATACGCAGTATTTT. This sequence encodes CASSTQPTSTDTQYF.

This clonotype was observed a single time. A much larger clone differs by one base, so this may be a read error. The rearrangement joins TRBV7-6 to TRBJ1-5, with D maybe TRBD1 (5 bases). This CDR3 has 13 amino acids. The germline V gene has CDR1 SGHVS and CDR2 FNYEAQ. CDR3 in DNA: TGTGTTGCGTGGCGGGGGACGAATCAGCCCCAGCATTTT. Its protein is CVAWRGTNQPQHF.

V and J are TRBV4-2 and TRBJ2-1; TRBD2 matches 11 bases. The CDR3 covers 12 residues. The ends lost 10 bases at V and 6 bases at J; junction bases unmatched: 2. The germline gives CDR1 LGHNA, CDR2 YNFKEQ. CDR3 nucleotide sequence: TGTGCCATGGGGACTAGCGGCAATGAGCAGTTCTTC. This sequence encodes CAMGTSGNEQFF.

This clonotype was seen only once. The rearrangement joins TRBV7-9 to TRBJ2-7; 11 bases agree with TRBD2. V gave up 6 bases and J gave up 7 bases; unmatched junction bases: 8. Germline CDR1 reads SEHNR; CDR2 reads FQNEAQ (reference sequence). This CDR3 contains 14 residues. DNA for the CDR3: TGTGCCAGCAGACTAGCGGGAGTGAGGCATGAGCAGTACTTC. It encodes CASRLAGVRHEQYF.

This clonotype came up many times. The chain uses TRBV6-6 and TRBJ1-5; D is unresolved. The ends were cut back, 5 bases at V and 4 bases at J, with 3 bases in the middle. The CDR3 spans 11 residues. Germline V lookup: CDR1 MNHNY, CDR2 SVGAGI (reference sequence). The CDR3 region is CASSANQPQHF. Written as DNA, the CDR3 is TGTGCCAGCAGTGCTAATCAGCCCCAGCATTTT.

This clonotype appeared once. Since a much larger clone is just one base distant, this may be a read error. The V gene is TRBV9, the J gene TRBJ1-1; D is undetermined. The CDR3 runs to 13 residues. CDR1 and CDR2 (germline): SGDLS, YYNGEE. The CDR3 spells CASSVGFATEALF. The CDR3 DNA reads as TGTGCCAGCAGCGTTGGGTTTGCCACTGAAGCTCTCTTT.

Ten or more counts support this clonotype. The chain uses TRBV14 and TRBJ1-2, with unresolved D. V lost 2 bases to trimming and J lost 1 base, with 5 bases between them. Per the germline V gene, CDR1 is SGHDN and CDR2 is FVKESK. This CDR3 spans 13 amino acids. The CDR3: CASSQFYNYGYTF. The CDR3 DNA is TGTGCCAGCAGCCAATTTTATAACTATGGCTACACCTTC.

This clonotype has just a few counts. The CDR3 coding sequence is TGCGCCAGCAGCCAAGTTGTCCTTGGGCAGGGGGCTGACTCTGGGGCCAACGTCCTGACTTTC. It specifies CASSQVVLGQGADSGANVLTF. The chain joins TRBV4-1 to TRBJ2-6, with 8 bases fitting TRBD1. J lost 0 bases, V lost 1 base, and 14 bases had no gene match. Germline V CDR1 and CDR2: MGHRA, YSYEKL. CDR3 size: 21 residues.